This TCR beta chain was documented in a study of T cells in Graves' hyperthyroidism and ophthalmopathy. The study's findings and limits: Appearing also in blood were most of the thyroid clonotypes expanded above 0.001. Patients with ophthalmopathy were separated from those with stable hyperthyroidism by a 13 V-J model.

RNA transcripts provided the source from which TCR beta CDR3 regions were amplified. The primer set for the first-round RT-PCR of the TCR CDR3 was HTBI. TCRdb passed the multiplex PCR reads through MiXCR, listing each CDR3 protein once. The sample has more than 300,000 distinct CDR3 sequences, approximately 13% seen once. This clonotype has more than one count but fewer than ten. Its antigen is not identified. The material sequenced was blood. This TCR derives from a woman between 55 and 75 years old with Graves' hyperthyroidism.

The DNA for the CDR3 is TGTGCCAGCAATTACACTAACACCATATATTTT. Protein product: CASNYTNTIYF. The chain is built from TRBV6-1 and TRBJ1-3, with no clear D. This CDR3 region has 11 residues. V was shortened by 7 bases and J by 7 bases, with 8 bases between the two germline ends. The germline CDR1 and CDR2 sequences are MNHNS and SASEGT.